This T cell receptor beta chain comes out of a study of cytomegalovirus exposure and HLA in healthy donors. The germline V gene has CDR1 SGHTA and CDR2 FQGNSA. This CDR3 has 16 amino acids. The ends lost 5 bases at V and 4 bases at J; junction bases unmatched: 7. A word on this clone: Its matching antigen is unknown.

Whole-study results and caveats: Some public TCRs appeared in many individuals, while most sequences were rare. Researchers counted about 150 TCR beta chains as cytomegalovirus-associated. About 87% or about 30% of the time was how often most TCR beta V segments were productive, according to an earlier analysis. When a later analysis compared HLA-associated TCR beta chains with equally common others, the HLA-associated chains turned out to be more clonally expanded and to have lower generation probabilities.

The PCR had 60 Vbeta and 13 Jbeta primers. Method: immunoSEQ multiplex PCR; TCRdb's copy keeps in-frame clones and lacks some. The profile shows fewer than 250,000 clones, 75% to 80% of them singletons. This TCR was sampled from a woman in her thirties in good health and CMV-seropositive. The sequencing input was PBMCs. This sequence joins TRBV7-2 and TRBJ2-5; 13 bases are a match to TRBD2. In DNA, the CDR3 is TGTGCCAGCAGCCCGGCACTAGCGGGGGGGCGAGAGACCCAGTACTTC. Encoded protein: CASSPALAGGRETQYF. The full variable domain, rest sourced from reference TRBV7-2 and TRBJ2-5, is GAGVSQSPSNKVTEKGKDVELRCDPISGHTALYWYRQSLGQGLEFLIYFQGNSAPDKSGLPSDRFSAERTGGSVSTLTIQRTQQEDSAVYLCASSPALAGGRETQYFGPGTRLLVL.